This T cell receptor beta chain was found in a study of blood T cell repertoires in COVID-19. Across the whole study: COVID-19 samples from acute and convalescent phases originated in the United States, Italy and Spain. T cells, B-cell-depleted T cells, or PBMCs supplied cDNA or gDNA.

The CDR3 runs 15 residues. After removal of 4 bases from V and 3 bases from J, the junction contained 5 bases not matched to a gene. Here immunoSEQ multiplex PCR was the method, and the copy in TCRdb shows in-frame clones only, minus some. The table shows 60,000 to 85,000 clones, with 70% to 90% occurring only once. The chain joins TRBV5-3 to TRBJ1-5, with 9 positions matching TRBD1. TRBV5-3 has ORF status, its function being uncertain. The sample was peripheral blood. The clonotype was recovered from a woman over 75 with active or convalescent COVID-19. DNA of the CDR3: TGTGCCAGAAGCCTCCGGACAGGGGACAATCAGCCCCAGCATTTT. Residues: CARSLRTGDNQPQHF.